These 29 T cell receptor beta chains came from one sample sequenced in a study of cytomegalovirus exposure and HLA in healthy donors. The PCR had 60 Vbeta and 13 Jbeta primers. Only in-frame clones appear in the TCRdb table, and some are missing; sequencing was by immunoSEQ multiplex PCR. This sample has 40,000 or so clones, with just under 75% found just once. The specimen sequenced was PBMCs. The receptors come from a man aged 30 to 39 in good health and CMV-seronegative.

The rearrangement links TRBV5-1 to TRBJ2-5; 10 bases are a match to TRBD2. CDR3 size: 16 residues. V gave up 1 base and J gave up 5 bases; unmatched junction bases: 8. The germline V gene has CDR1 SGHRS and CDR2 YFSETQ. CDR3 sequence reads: CASSLRPSGSIETQYF. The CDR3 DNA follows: TGCGCCAGCAGCTTGCGGCCTAGCGGGAGCATCGAGACCCAGTACTTC.

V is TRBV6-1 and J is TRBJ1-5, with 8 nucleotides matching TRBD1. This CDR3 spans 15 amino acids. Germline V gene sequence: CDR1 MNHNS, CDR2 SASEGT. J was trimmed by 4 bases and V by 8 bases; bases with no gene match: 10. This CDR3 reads CASVRGQGANQPQHF. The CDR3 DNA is TGTGCCAGCGTGAGGGGGCAGGGGGCGAATCAGCCCCAGCATTTT.

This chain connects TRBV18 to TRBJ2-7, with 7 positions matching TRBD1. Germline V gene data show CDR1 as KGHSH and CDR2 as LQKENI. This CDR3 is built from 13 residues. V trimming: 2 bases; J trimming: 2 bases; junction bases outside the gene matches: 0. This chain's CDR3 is CASSPDRAYEQYF. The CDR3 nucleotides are TGTGCCAGCTCACCAGACAGGGCCTACGAGCAGTACTTC.

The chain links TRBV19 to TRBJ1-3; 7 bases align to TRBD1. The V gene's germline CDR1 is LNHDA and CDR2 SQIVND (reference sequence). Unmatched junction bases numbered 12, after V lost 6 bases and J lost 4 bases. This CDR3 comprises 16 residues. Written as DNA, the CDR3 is TGTGCCAGTAGACCACCGACAGGGAGAAGAGGAAACACCATATATTTT. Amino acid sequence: CASRPPTGRRGNTIYF. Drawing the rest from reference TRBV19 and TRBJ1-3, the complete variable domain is DGGITQSPKYLFRKEGQNVTLSCEQNLNHDAMYWYRQDPGQGLRLIYYSQIVNDFQKGDIAEGYSVSREKKESFPLTVTSAQKNPTAFYLCASRPPTGRRGNTIYFGEGSWLTVV.

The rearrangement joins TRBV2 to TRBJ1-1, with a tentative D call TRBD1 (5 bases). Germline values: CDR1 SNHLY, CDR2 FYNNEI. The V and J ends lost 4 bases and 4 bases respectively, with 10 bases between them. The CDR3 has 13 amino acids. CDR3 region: CASSGGRATEAFF. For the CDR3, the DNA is TGTGCCAGCAGTGGGGGCAGGGCCACTGAAGCTTTCTTT.

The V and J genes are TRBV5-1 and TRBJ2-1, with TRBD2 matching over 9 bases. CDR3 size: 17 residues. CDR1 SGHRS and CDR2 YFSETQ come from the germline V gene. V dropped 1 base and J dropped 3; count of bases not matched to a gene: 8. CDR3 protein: CASSLHSGRTFYNEQFF. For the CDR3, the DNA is TGCGCCAGCAGCTTGCACAGCGGGAGGACCTTCTACAATGAGCAGTTCTTC.

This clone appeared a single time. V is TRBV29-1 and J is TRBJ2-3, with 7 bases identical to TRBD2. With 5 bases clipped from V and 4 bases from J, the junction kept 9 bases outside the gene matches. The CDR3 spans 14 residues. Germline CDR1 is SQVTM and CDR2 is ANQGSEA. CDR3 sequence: CSVSGGSIADTQYF. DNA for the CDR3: TGCAGCGTTTCCGGCGGGAGTATCGCAGATACGCAGTATTTT.

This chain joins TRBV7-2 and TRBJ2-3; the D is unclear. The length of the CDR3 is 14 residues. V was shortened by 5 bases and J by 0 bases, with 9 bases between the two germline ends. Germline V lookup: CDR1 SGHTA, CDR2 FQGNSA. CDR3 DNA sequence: TGTGCCAGCAGCCCCCCCCCGAGCACAGATACGCAGTATTTT. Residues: CASSPPPSTDTQYF.

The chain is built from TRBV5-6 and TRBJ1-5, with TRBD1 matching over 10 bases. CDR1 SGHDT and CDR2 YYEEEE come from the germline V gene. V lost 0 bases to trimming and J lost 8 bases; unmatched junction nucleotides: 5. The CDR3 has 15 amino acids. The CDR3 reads CASSLGQGAGKPQHF. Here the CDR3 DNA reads TGTGCCAGCAGCTTGGGACAGGGGGCCGGTAAGCCCCAGCATTTT. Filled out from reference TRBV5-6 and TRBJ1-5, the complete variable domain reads DAGVTQSPTHLIKTRGQQVTLRCSPKSGHDTVSWYQQALGQGPQFIFQYYEEEERQRGNFPDRFSGHQFPNYSSELNVNALLLGDSALYLCASSLGQGAGKPQHFGDGTRLSIL.

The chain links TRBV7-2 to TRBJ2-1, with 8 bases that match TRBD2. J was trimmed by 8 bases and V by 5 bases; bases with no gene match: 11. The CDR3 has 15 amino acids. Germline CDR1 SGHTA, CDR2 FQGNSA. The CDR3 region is CASSGRTSPGDEQFF. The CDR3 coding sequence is TGTGCCAGCAGCGGCCGGACTAGCCCAGGGGATGAGCAGTTCTTC. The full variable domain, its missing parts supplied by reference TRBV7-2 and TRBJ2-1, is GAGVSQSPSNKVTEKGKDVELRCDPISGHTALYWYRQSLGQGLEFLIYFQGNSAPDKSGLPSDRFSAERTGGSVSTLTIQRTQQEDSAVYLCASSGRTSPGDEQFFGPGTRLTVL.

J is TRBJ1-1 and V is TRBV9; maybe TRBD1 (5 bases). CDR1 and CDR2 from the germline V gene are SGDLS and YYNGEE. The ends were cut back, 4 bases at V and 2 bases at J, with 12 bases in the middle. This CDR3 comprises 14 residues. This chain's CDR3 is CASSPLDTNTEAFF. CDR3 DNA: TGTGCCAGCAGCCCTTTGGACACTAACACTGAAGCTTTCTTT.

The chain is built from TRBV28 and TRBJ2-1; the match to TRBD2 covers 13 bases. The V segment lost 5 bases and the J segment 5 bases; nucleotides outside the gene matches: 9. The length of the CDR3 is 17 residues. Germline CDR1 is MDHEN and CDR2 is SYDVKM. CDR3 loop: CASSQFRTSGSDNEQFF. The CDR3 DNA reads TGTGCCAGCAGTCAATTTAGGACTAGCGGGAGCGACAATGAGCAGTTCTTC.

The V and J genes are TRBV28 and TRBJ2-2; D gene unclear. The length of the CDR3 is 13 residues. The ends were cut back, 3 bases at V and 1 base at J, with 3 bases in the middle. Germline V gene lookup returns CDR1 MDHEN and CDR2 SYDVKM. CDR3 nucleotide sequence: TGTGCCAGCAGTTTCCAGAACACCGGGGAGCTGTTTTTT. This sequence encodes CASSFQNTGELFF.

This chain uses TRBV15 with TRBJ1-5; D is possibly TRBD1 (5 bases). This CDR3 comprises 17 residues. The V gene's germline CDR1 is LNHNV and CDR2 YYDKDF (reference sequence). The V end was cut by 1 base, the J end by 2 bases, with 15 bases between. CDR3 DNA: TGTGCCACCAGCAGAGGACCAGGCAGGGAGGGCAATCAGCCCCAGCATTTT. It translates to CATSRGPGREGNQPQHF. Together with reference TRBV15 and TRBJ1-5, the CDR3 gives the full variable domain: DAMVIQNPRYQVTQFGKPVTLSCSQTLNHNVMYWYQQKSSQAPKLLFHYYDKDFNNEADTPDNFQSRRPNTSFCFLDIRSPGLGDTAMYLCATSRGPGREGNQPQHFGDGTRLSIL.

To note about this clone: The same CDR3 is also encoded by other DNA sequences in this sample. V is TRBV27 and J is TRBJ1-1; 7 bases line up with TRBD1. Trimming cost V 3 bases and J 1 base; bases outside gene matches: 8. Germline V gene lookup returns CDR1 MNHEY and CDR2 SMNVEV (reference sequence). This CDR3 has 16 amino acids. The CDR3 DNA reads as TGTGCCAGCAGTTTGGGAAACAGGGGAGGGAACACTGAAGCTTTCTTT. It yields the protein CASSLGNRGGNTEAFF.

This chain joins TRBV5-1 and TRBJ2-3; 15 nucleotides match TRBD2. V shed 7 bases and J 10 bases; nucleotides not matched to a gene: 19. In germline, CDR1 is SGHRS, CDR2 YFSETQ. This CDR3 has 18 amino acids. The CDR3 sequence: CASGGPQAGLAGGGPQYF. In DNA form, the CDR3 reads TGCGCCAGCGGGGGGCCTCAAGCCGGACTAGCGGGAGGGGGCCCGCAGTATTTT.

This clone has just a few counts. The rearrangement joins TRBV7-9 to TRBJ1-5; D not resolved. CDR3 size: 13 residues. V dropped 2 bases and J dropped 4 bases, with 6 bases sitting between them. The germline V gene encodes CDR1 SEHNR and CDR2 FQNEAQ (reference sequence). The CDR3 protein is CASSLTGNQPQHF. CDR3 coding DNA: TGTGCCAGCAGCTTAACGGGGAATCAGCCCCAGCATTTT. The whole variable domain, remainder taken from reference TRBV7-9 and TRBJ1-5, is DTGVSQNPRHKITKRGQNVTFRCDPISEHNRLYWYRQTLGQGPEFLTYFQNEAQLEKSRLLSDRFSAERPKGSFSTLEIQRTEQGDSAMYLCASSLTGNQPQHFGDGTRLSIL.

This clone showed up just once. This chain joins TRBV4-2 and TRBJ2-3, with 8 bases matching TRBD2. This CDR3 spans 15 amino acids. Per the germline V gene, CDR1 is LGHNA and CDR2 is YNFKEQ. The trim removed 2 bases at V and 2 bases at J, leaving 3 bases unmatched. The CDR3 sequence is CASSQSGSLTDTQYF. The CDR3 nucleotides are TGTGCCAGCAGCCAAAGCGGGAGCCTCACAGATACGCAGTATTTT.

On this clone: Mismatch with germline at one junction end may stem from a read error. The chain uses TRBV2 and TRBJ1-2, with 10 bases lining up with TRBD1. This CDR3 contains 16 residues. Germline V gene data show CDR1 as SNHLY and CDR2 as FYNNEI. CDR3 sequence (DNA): TGTGCCAGCAGTGAAGTGGAGGGACAGGGGCTATGGGGCTACCCCTTC. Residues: CASSEVEGQGLWGYPF.

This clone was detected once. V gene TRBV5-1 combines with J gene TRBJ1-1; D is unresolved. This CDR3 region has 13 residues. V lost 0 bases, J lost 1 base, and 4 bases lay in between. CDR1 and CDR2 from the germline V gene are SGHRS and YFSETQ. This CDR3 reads CASSLAGNTEAFF. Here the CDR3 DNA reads TGCGCCAGCAGCTTGGCAGGGAACACTGAAGCTTTCTTT.

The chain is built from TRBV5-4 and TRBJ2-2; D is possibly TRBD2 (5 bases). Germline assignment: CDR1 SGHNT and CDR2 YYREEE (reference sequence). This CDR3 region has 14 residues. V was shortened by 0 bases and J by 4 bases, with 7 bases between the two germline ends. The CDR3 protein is CASSLAGSTGELFF. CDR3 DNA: TGTGCCAGCAGCTTGGCGGGGAGCACCGGGGAGCTGTTTTTT. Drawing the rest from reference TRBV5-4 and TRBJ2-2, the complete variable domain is ETGVTQSPTHLIKTRGQQVTLRCSSQSGHNTVSWYQQALGQGPQFIFQYYREEENGRGNFPPRFSGLQFPNYSSELNVNALELDDSALYLCASSLAGSTGELFFGEGSRLTVL.

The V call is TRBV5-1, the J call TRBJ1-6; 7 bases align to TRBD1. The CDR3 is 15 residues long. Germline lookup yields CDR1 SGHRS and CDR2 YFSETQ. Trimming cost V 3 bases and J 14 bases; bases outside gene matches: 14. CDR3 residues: CASSSGQAEVGTLHF. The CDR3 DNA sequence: TGCGCCAGCAGCTCCGGACAGGCTGAAGTTGGGACCCTCCACTTT.

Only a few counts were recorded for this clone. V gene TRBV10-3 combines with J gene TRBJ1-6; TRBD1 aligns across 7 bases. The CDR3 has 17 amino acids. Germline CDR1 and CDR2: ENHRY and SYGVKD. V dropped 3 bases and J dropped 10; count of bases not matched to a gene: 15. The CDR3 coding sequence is TGTGCCATCAGTGACCCGGCTAGACAGGGCGTCTGGTCACCCCTCCACTTT. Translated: CAISDPARQGVWSPLHF.

The CDR3 loop reads CAWEGVSYEQYF. CDR3 sequence (DNA): TGTGCCTGGGAGGGGGTTTCCTACGAGCAGTACTTC. This chain joins TRBV30 and TRBJ2-7; D is possibly TRBD1 (6 bases). The V gene lost 5 bases and the J gene lost 1 base, with 9 bases spanning the gap. CDR1 and CDR2 from the germline V gene are GTSNPN and SVGIG (reference sequence). This CDR3 has 12 amino acids.

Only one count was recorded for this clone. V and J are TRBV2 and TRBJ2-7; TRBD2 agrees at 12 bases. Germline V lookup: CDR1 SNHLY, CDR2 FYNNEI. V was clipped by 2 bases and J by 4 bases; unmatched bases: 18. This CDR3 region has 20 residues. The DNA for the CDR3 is TGTGCCAGCAGTGAATGGCCCAGACTAGCGGGGGTCGGGTTGGGTTACGAGCAGTACTTC. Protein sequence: CASSEWPRLAGVGLGYEQYF.

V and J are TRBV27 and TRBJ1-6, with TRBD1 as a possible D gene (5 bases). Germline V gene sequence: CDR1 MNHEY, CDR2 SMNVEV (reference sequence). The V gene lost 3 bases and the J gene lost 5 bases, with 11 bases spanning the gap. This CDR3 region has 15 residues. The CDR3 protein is CASSLSQGDNSPLHF. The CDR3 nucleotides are TGTGCCAGCAGTTTGAGCCAGGGCGATAATTCACCCCTCCACTTT.

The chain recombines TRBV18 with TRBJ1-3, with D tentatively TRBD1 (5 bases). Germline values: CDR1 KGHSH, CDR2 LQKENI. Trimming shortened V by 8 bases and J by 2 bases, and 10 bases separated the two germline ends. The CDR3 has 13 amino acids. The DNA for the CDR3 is TGTGCCAGCAATGCACAGGCTGGAAACACCATATATTTT. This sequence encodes CASNAQAGNTIYF.

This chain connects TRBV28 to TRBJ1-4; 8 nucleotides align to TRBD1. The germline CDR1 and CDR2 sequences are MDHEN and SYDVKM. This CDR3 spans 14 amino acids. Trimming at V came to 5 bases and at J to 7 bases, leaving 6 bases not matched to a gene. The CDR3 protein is CASSVTGEGEKLFF. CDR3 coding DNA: TGTGCCAGCAGTGTGACAGGGGAAGGTGAAAAACTGTTTTTT.

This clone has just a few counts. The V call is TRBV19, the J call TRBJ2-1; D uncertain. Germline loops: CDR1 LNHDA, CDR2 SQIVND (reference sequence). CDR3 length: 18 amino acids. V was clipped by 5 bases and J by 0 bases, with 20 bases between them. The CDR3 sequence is CASSASAVVASSYNEQFF. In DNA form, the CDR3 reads TGTGCCAGTAGTGCGAGCGCGGTAGTCGCAAGCTCCTACAATGAGCAGTTCTTC.